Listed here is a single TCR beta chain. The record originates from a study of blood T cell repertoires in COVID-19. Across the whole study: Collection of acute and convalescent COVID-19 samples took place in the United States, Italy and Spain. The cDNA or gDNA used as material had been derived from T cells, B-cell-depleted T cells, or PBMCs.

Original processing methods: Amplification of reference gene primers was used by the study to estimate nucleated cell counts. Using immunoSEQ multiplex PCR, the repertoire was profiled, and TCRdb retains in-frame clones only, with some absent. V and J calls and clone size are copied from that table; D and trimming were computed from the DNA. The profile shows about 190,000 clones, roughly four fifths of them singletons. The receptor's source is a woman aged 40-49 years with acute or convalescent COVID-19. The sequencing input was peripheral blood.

The CDR3 region is CSARASGTQYF. In DNA, the CDR3 is TGCAGTGCTAGAGCGAGTGGGACCCAGTACTTC. The chain links TRBV20-1 to TRBJ2-5; D is uncertain. V was cut by 1 base and J by 7 bases, with 7 bases left in between. The CDR3 consists of 11 residues. Germline V gene data show CDR1 as DFQATT and CDR2 as SNEGSKA (reference sequence).